The clone carrying this TCR beta chain was found once. The entry originates in a study of cytomegalovirus exposure and HLA in healthy donors. The V gene's germline CDR1 is SNHLY and CDR2 FYNNEI. The CDR3 has 10 amino acids. V lost 1 base, J lost 10 bases, and 4 bases lay in between. Measured with immunoSEQ multiplex PCR; TCRdb has only the in-frame clones, and not every one. The data show tens of thousands of clones, approximately 97% seen once. The chain uses TRBV2 and TRBJ1-1; D is undetermined. The origin of this receptor is a woman younger than 30 in good health and CMV-seropositive. Material: PBMCs. CDR3 protein: CASSEVGAFF. CDR3 bases: TGTGCCAGCAGTGAAGTCGGAGCTTTCTTT.